This TCR beta chain was found in a study of T cells after yellow fever vaccination. At the level of the study: The fractions with low cell numbers were processed using SMART-Seq v4 Ultra Low Input.

CDR1 is DFQATT and CDR2 is SNEGSKA in the germline V gene (reference sequence). The CDR3 covers 14 residues. The V segment lost 3 bases and the J segment 3 bases; nucleotides outside the gene matches: 4. Study results and limitations: High-abundance clonotypes from the bulk population could contaminate FACS-sorted repertoires.

Details on this clonotype: Antigen specificity is unknown.

Template-switching 5'RACE yielded the TCR cDNA; a universal primer site and UMIs were added in the process. TCRdb fed the 5' RACE reads into MiXCR, producing one record per CDR3 protein. The profile shows about 340,000 distinct CDR3 sequences, roughly 4.3% of them singletons. The V call is TRBV20-1, the J call TRBJ2-1; TRBD1 matches at 8 bases. This clonotype was obtained from a man aged 18-30 years who received the YFV17D yellow fever vaccine. The sample in question was PBMCs, obtained 5 days after the yellow fever booster vaccination. CDR3 DNA sequence: TGCAGTGCTAGGGACAGGGTTAACTACAATGAGCAGTTCTTC. This sequence encodes CSARDRVNYNEQFF.